This T cell receptor beta chain was obtained from a study of T cell repertoires in cytomegalovirus infection. This clonotype appeared many times. A single record per CDR3 protein comes from TCRdb applying MiXCR to the reads. This repertoire shows around 280,000 distinct CDR3 sequences, around 15% found once; its top ten account for 8.8%. V gave up 0 bases and J gave up 0 bases; unmatched junction bases: 6. CDR1 SGHTA and CDR2 FQGNSA come from the germline V gene. The CDR3 is 17 amino acids. The sequencing input was PBMCs. V and J are TRBV7-2 and TRBJ2-7; 9 nucleotides agree with TRBD2. The TCR comes from a human donor in good health (CMV status not recorded). Some clones in this sample may be carry-over from other donors' samples. The chain's CDR3 is CASSLASTSGLSYEQYF. Here the CDR3 DNA reads TGTGCCAGCAGCTTAGCTTCGACTAGCGGACTCTCCTACGAGCAGTACTTC.